Below, 13 T cell receptor beta chains from the same sample are listed, as sequenced in a study of T cells after yellow fever vaccination. TCRdb re-called the 5' RACE reads through MiXCR, storing one row per CDR3 protein. The sample lists some 110,000 distinct CDR3 sequences; 7.4% were seen once. Sequenced here: CD4+ T cells sorted from PBMCs, sampled approximately 11 days after the first yellow fever vaccination. Source of these receptors: a man in his late teens or twenties who received the YFV17D yellow fever vaccine.

This clonotype showed up many times. The chain couples TRBV12-3 or TRBV12-4 to TRBJ1-6; D is undetermined. V was cut by 4 bases and J by 4 bases, with 8 bases left in between. The CDR3 has 14 amino acids. Here the CDR3 DNA reads TGTGCCAGCAGTTATTCCCTTTATAATTCACCCCTCCACTTT. This translates into CASSYSLYNSPLHF.

This clonotype was seen repeatedly, ten times or more. The CDR3 DNA follows: TGTGCCAGCAGCTTCCTTAGCGGGGGGCCTCTAGGAGATACGCAGTATTTT. Amino acids: CASSFLSGGPLGDTQYF. The chain couples TRBV5-6 to TRBJ2-3; 10 positions agree with TRBD2. Trimming removed 2 bases from V and 5 bases from J; junction bases left unmatched: 11. The CDR3 contains 17 residues. CDR1 and CDR2 from the germline V gene are SGHDT and YYEEEE.

In its sample, this clonotype was seen many times. The chain uses TRBV7-9 and TRBJ2-3, with 8 nucleotides matching TRBD2. V lost 8 bases, J lost 1 base, and 5 bases stayed unmatched. Germline lookup yields CDR1 SEHNR and CDR2 FQNEAQ (reference sequence). This CDR3 contains 14 residues. The CDR3 spells CASLQAGGTDTQYF. CDR3 nucleotides: TGTGCCAGCTTACAAGCGGGGGGCACAGATACGCAGTATTTT.

Ten or more counts support this clonotype. V is TRBV20-1 and J is TRBJ2-5, with D possibly being TRBD1 or TRBD2 (5 bases each). Germline CDR1 reads DFQATT; CDR2 reads SNEGSKA (reference sequence). V gave up 0 bases and J gave up 1 base, with 12 bases separating them. CDR3 length: 15 amino acids. CDR3 nucleotides: TGCAGTGCTAGAGAGCCGAGGGGACCCCAAGAGACCCAGTACTTC. Encoded protein: CSAREPRGPQETQYF.

Many counts were recorded for this clonotype. V and J are TRBV12-3 or TRBV12-4 and TRBJ1-4, with D possibly being TRBD1 (6 bases). The CDR3 runs 16 residues. Trimming stripped 5 bases from V and 7 bases from J, with 20 bases between. The CDR3 sequence is CASSPRRGDFSEKLFF. The CDR3, as DNA: TGTGCCAGCAGTCCCAGGAGGGGGGATTTTAGTGAAAAACTGTTTTTT.

This clonotype was observed at least ten times. The V gene is TRBV4-2, the J gene TRBJ2-2; 8 nucleotides agree with TRBD2. This CDR3 region has 18 residues. The V and J ends lost 4 bases and 3 bases, in that order; junction bases with no gene match: 13. The germline CDR1 and CDR2 sequences are LGHNA and YNFKEQ. CDR3 in amino acids: CASSLRSGSGGYTGELFF. The DNA for the CDR3 is TGTGCCAGCAGCCTCCGGTCTGGGAGCGGGGGATACACCGGGGAGCTGTTTTTT.

At least ten counts were recorded for this clonotype. This chain links TRBV4-2 with TRBJ1-2, with 7 positions matching TRBD1. The ends lost 1 base at V and 4 bases at J; junction bases unmatched: 6. CDR1 and CDR2 (germline): LGHNA, YNFKEQ. CDR3 length: 15 residues. The chain's CDR3 is CASSQVTGNLYGYTF. The CDR3 DNA sequence: TGTGCCAGCAGCCAAGTGACAGGGAACCTCTATGGCTACACCTTC.

This clonotype was seen at least ten times. The chain is built from TRBV2 and TRBJ2-3; the match to TRBD2 covers 7 bases. CDR1 and CDR2 (germline): SNHLY, FYNNEI. CDR3 length: 14 residues. V was clipped by 6 bases and J by 0 bases; unmatched bases: 3. CDR3 protein: CASRGGPSTDTQYF. The CDR3 nucleotides read TGTGCCAGCAGGGGAGGGCCTAGCACAGATACGCAGTATTTT.

This clonotype was observed many times. V usage is TRBV5-6 and J usage is TRBJ2-1; 11 bases align to TRBD2. This CDR3 comprises 16 residues. CDR1 is SGHDT, CDR2 YYEEEE, per germline. Trimming took 0 bases from V and 9 from J; bases not matched to a gene: 8. The CDR3 region has the DNA TGTGCCAGCAGCTTGGTGGGCACTAGCGGGGGCACTGAGCAGTTCTTC. This sequence encodes CASSLVGTSGGTEQFF.

This clonotype was seen many times. The gene calls are TRBV4-1 and TRBJ2-1; D not certain. V lost 3 bases to trimming and J lost 1 base, with 10 bases between them. Germline V gives CDR1 MGHRA, CDR2 YSYEKL. The CDR3 is made up of 15 amino acids. CDR3 sequence (DNA): TGCGCCAGCAGCCAGCCCGACGGGTCCTACAATGAGCAGTTCTTC. This sequence encodes CASSQPDGSYNEQFF.

The sample holds many counts of this clonotype. The V and J genes are TRBV10-3 and TRBJ2-7, with D hard to call. This CDR3 comprises 14 residues. Germline CDR1 reads ENHRY; CDR2 reads SYGVKD. Trimming left V 5 bases short and J 8 bases short, with 19 bases between. The CDR3 protein is CAISPERMLGQQYF. The DNA of the CDR3 is TGTGCCATCAGTCCCGAGAGAATGCTAGGCCAGCAGTACTTC.

This clonotype showed up many times. This chain connects TRBV5-1 to TRBJ2-1; D is perhaps TRBD2 (5 bases). This CDR3 has 14 amino acids. Germline V gene sequence: CDR1 SGHRS, CDR2 YFSETQ. V shed 1 base and J shed 8 bases, with 13 bases lying between them. The CDR3 loop is CASSLNRYGDEQFF. CDR3 bases: TGCGCCAGCAGCTTGAATAGGTACGGGGATGAGCAGTTCTTC.

In this sample, this clonotype turned up many times. The chain links TRBV5-1 to TRBJ2-5, with D possibly being TRBD1 (5 bases). V was shortened by 6 bases and J by 1 base, with 16 bases between the two germline ends. CDR1 and CDR2 (germline): SGHRS, YFSETQ. This CDR3 contains 15 residues. CDR3 coding DNA: TGCGCCAGCAAGAAGCCCTTAGACAGCCAAGAGACCCAGTACTTC. It codes for CASKKPLDSQETQYF.